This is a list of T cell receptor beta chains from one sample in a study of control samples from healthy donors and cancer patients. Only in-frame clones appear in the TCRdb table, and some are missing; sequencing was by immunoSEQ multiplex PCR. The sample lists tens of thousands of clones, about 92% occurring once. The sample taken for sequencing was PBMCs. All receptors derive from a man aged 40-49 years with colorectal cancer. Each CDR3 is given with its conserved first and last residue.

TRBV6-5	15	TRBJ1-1	CASSYETGMNTEAFF
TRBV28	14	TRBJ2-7	CASSLLAVTYEQYF
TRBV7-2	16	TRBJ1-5	CASSLLGTEHNQPQHF
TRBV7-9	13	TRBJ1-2	CASSRDRFFGYTF
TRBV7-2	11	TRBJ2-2	CARRGTGELFF
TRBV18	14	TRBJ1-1	CASSPNLGNTEAFF
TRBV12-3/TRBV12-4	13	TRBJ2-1	CASSPRQYNEQFF
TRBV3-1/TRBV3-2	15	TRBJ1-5	CASSQGPVGTQPQHF
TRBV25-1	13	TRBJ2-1	CASSEFSIHEQFF
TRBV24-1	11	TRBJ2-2	CATSVSGELFF
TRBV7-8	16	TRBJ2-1	CASSFYSGISLNEQFF
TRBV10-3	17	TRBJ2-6	CAIKKGKVGSGANVLTF
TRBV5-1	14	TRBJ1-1	CASSYGDRDTEAFF
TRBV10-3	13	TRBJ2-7	CAIGLTGEEEQYF
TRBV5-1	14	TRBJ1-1	CASSLAGYNTEAFF
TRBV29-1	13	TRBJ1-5	CSVLTTVNQPQHF
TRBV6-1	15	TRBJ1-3	CASSEAPSSGNTIYF
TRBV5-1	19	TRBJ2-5	CASSLNLAGVGSALETQYF
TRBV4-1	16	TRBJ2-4	CASSQIRGGPKNIQYF
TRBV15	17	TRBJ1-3	CATSRDATTLSGNTIYF
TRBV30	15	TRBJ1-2	CAWRDVTGVGYGYTF
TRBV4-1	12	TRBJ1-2	CASSHDHYGYTF